The source of this T cell receptor (beta chain) is a study of T-cell memory formation after mild COVID-19 (dated by TCRdb to the early 2020s). Regarding the research as a whole: Most TCR sequence clusters were specific to one of the two donors. T-cell clones expanding and contracting after mild COVID-19 in a couple of donors were tracked by longitudinal TCRalpha and TCRbeta repertoire sequencing. Two young, previously healthy adult volunteers made up the cohort, one male and one female. The investigation overall reported the following: SARS-CoV-2 specificity was not confirmed for the second-wave clones peaking on day 37. Contracting CD4+ clones turned up mainly in the CM and EM memory subsets, whereas EMRA was where CD8+ clones were enriched. Some responding clones were detected in pre-infection memory, which suggested that pre-existing cross-reactive memory T cells had joined the SARS-CoV-2 response. Clones that contracted from day 15 to 85 showed balanced CD4/CD8 phenotypes, whereas a second wave of clones that expanded from day 15 to 37 leaned towards CD4+. The study included only a couple of mild cases, and larger cohorts that include severe cases with pre-infection samples were judged to be necessary.

Instrument on record: Illumina NovaSeq 6000. cDNA libraries for TCRalpha and TCRbeta were prepared by 5'RACE using constant-segment primers, with sample barcodes and unique molecular identifiers added. Trizol reagent was used to extract RNA from every sample. The libraries were amplified in two PCR steps, and the second step added a second sample barcode and Illumina TruSeq adapters. Libraries were sequenced on an Illumina NovaSeq with 2 x 150 bp paired-end reads. On the authors' methods: Reads were demultiplexed and collapsed into UMI-guided consensus sequences with migec v1.2.7. With mixcr v2.1.11, UMI consensuses were aligned to TRA and TRB V and J templates and assembled into clonotypes. Clonotypes were classified as expanded or contracted when called significant by both edgeR and NoisET, with noise models trained on biological replicates. For edgeR calls, the cutoffs were a false discovery rate-adjusted p below 0.01 and a log2 fold-change threshold of 1. As an exploratory analysis of dynamics, max-normalized trajectories of the 1000 most abundant clonotypes were examined by PCA with hierarchical clustering. The CD4 or CD8 phenotype of responding clones was assigned using the separately sequenced CD4+ and CD8+ repertoires. Starting from the raw public reads, TCRdb applied fastp trimming at Q25, assembled clones with MiXCR and retained in-frame beta chains. CDR3 protein sequences are deduplicated, and each keeps its most common genes and DNA. The V and J calls follow TCRdb's processing rather than the paper's. The sample includes a few hundred thousand distinct CDR3 sequences, with over 20% observed a single time. Around 13% of the sample is in the top ten clones.

Ficoll-Paque density gradient centrifugation was the method used to isolate PBMCs. This clonotype has only a few counts. The target of this receptor is not known. No base quality information exists; no much larger clone differs at one position. CDR1 is given as SGHDT and CDR2 as YYEEEE, both from the germline V gene. From cysteine to phenylalanine, the CDR3 is 14 amino acids long. CDR3 DNA only is kept here, 42 bases in frame from base 1. Cut back by 4 bases and 0 bases, the V and J ends lie 10 bases apart. The TCR was taken from an adult woman who had mild COVID-19 (a few samples of this study predate the infection). The sample titles of this study are shuffled in the database, so cell type and time point are left out; the donor was told from shared clones. The rearrangement combines TRBV5-6 with TRBJ2-5, with no reliable assignment of the D segment. The sequenced sample was PBMCs or a T cell subset sorted from them (not recorded which). The CDR3: CASSRTQYQETQYF. The DNA reads TGTGCCAGCAGCCGAACTCAGTACCAAGAGACCCAGTACTTC.